This TCR beta chain was identified in a study of blood T cell repertoires in COVID-19. Study summary: The samples span acute and convalescent COVID-19 from the United States, Italy and Spain. T cells, B-cell-depleted T cells, or PBMCs supplied cDNA or gDNA.

This table comes from immunoSEQ multiplex PCR, and its TCRdb copy is limited to in-frame clones, with some not included. The sample has about 98,000 clones; roughly 80% are singletons. CDR1 and CDR2 (germline): SGHRS, YFSETQ. The CDR3 loop spans 13 amino acids. J lost 5 bases, V lost 2 bases, and 2 bases had no gene match. The V call is TRBV5-1, the J call TRBJ2-3, with 7 bases lining up with TRBD2. This TCR came from a man between 65 and 85 years old with active or convalescent COVID-19. Sample: peripheral blood. CDR3 sequence reads: CASSFGGGDTQYF. CDR3 DNA sequence: TGCGCCAGCAGCTTTGGCGGGGGAGATACGCAGTATTTT.